This T cell receptor beta chain was recovered during a study of T cell responses to AZD1222 COVID-19 vaccine. Overall study findings and caveats: As reported, nearly half of all spike-specific TCRs target variant regions that are unmutated. Clonal diversity may have been underestimated, and the donors were mostly white British, with more females than males. Sampling that yielded the repertoires occurred only after the peak T cell response.

This clone was picked up one time. No antigen is known for it. The CDR3 consists of 14 residues. V lost 5 bases, J lost 1 base, and 8 bases lay in between. The germline gives CDR1 KGHDR, CDR2 SFDVKD. The protocol was immunoSEQ multiplex PCR, while the TCRdb copy is restricted to in-frame clones and leaves out a portion. The repertoire holds more than 90,000 clones, roughly 84% seen once, with roughly 15% in the top ten. This clonotype was sampled from an adult who received the AZD1222 COVID-19 vaccine. The source was peripheral blood, collected 28 days after the second AZD1222 dose. The chain joins TRBV24-1 to TRBJ1-5; D is unclear. This CDR3 reads CATSAPGSNQPQHF. In DNA, the CDR3 is TGTGCCACCAGTGCTCCGGGCAGCAATCAGCCCCAGCATTTT.